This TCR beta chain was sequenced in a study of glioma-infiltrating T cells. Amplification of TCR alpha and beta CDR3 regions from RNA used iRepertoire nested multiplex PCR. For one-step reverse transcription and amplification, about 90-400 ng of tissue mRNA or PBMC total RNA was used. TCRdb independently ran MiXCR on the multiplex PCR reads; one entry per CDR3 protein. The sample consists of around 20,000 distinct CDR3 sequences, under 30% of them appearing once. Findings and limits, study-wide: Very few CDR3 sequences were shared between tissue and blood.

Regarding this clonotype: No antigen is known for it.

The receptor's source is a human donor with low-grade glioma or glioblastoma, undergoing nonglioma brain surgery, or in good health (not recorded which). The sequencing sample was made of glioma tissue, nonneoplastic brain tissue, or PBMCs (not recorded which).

Here the CDR3 DNA reads TGTGCCAGCGGCACTTACGAGCAGTTCTTC. Protein sequence: CASGTYEQFF. The J gene is TRBJ2-1, the V gene TRBV7-3; no firm D call. The CDR3 covers 10 residues. Between the trimmed V and J ends, which lost 8 bases and 10 bases, there was a span of 9 bases. Germline V gene sequence: CDR1 SGHTA, CDR2 FQGTGA. The full variable domain, completed using reference TRBV7-3 and TRBJ2-1, is GAGVSQTPSNKVTEKGKYVELRCDPISGHTALYWYRQSLGQGPEFLIYFQGTGAADDSGLPNDRFFAVRPEGSVSTLKIQRTERGDSAVYLCASGTYEQFFGPGTRLTVL.